The rows below give T cell receptor beta chains drawn from one sample of a study of cytomegalovirus exposure and HLA in healthy donors. Sequencing was performed with immunoSEQ multiplex PCR; in TCRdb, only in-frame clones are kept and a portion is missing. Here the sample spans 250,000 to 350,000 clones, around 86% being singletons. Sequencing was carried out using PBMCs. These receptors came from a man aged 35 to 55 in good health and CMV-seropositive. Both conserved end residues are part of each CDR3. Fields, in order: D gene, J gene, clone size, V gene, CDR3 protein, CDR3 DNA. A D gene is named only where the DNA matches it firmly. Only part of the rows carry a size: once, few, many, or a class if the clone is expanded.

>TRBD1|TRBJ1-3|NA|TRBV27
CASSFVGQGSGNTIYF
TGTGCCAGCAGTTTTGTGGGACAGGGCTCTGGAAACACCATATATTTT
>TRBD2|TRBJ2-6|NA|TRBV5-1
CASSLEYVGGPGGANVLTF
TGCGCCAGCAGCTTGGAATATGTGGGAGGGCCGGGTGGGGCCAACGTCCTGACTTTC
>NA|TRBJ1-5|NA|TRBV7-3
CASSLELVYSNQPQHF
TGTGCCAGCAGCTTAGAGCTGGTTTATAGCAATCAGCCCCAGCATTTT
>TRBD2|TRBJ2-5|NA|TRBV11-2
CASSLLAGAVETQYF
TGTGCCAGCAGCCTCCTAGCGGGAGCGGTGGAGACCCAGTACTTC
>NA|TRBJ2-7|NA|TRBV5-4
CASSLRTGVAEQYF
TGTGCCAGCAGCTTGAGAACAGGTGTTGCCGAGCAGTACTTC
>TRBD2|TRBJ2-1|once|TRBV7-9
CASSSGTSGIGQFF
TGTGCCAGCAGCTCAGGGACTAGCGGGATCGGGCAGTTCTTC
>NA|TRBJ2-2|NA|TRBV19
CASTYYTYTGELFF
TGTGCCAGTACCTACTACACGTACACCGGGGAGCTGTTTTTT
>NA|TRBJ1-1|NA|TRBV7-9
CASPFGLPGTEAFF
TGTGCCAGTCCCTTCGGACTCCCGGGGACTGAAGCTTTCTTT
>TRBD2|TRBJ2-1|NA|TRBV13
CASSLGSGRPWEQFF
TGTGCCAGCAGCTTAGGTAGCGGGAGGCCCTGGGAGCAGTTCTTC
>NA|TRBJ1-1|NA|TRBV6-6
CASSMSRGAAEAFF
TGTGCCAGCAGTATGTCGCGGGGGGCAGCTGAAGCTTTCTTT
>NA|TRBJ2-5|NA|TRBV4-2
CASSQDLGEETQYF
TGTGCCAGCAGCCAAGATCTGGGAGAGGAGACCCAGTACTTC
>TRBD2|TRBJ2-7|NA|TRBV28
CASSFAGGQAEQYF
TGTGCCAGCAGTTTTGCGGGGGGTCAAGCCGAGCAGTACTTC
>NA|TRBJ2-7|NA|TRBV6-6
CASRTIQRTSYEQYF
TGTGCCAGCAGAACAATTCAGCGGACCTCCTACGAGCAGTACTTC
>TRBD1|TRBJ2-7|NA|TRBV6-5
CASSYLQGAYEQYF
TGTGCCAGCAGTTATCTTCAGGGGGCCTACGAGCAGTACTTC
>NA|TRBJ1-4|few|TRBV9
CASSPAGLGNEKLFF
TGTGCCAGCAGCCCTGCGGGCTTGGGCAATGAAAAACTGTTTTTT
>NA|TRBJ2-6|NA|TRBV19
CASSDRTSGANVLTF
TGTGCCAGTAGTGACAGAACCTCTGGGGCCAACGTCCTGACTTTC
>TRBD1|TRBJ1-1|NA|TRBV5-1
CASSSRTGMDTEAFF
TGCGCCAGCAGCTCCCGGACAGGGATGGACACTGAAGCTTTCTTT
>TRBD1|TRBJ2-7|NA|TRBV10-3
CAISELTGTGGYEQYF
TGTGCCATCAGTGAGTTGACCGGGACAGGGGGTTACGAGCAGTACTTC
>NA|TRBJ2-1|few|TRBV4-3
CASSQNWAGSSYNEQFF
TGCGCCAGCAGCCAAAATTGGGCAGGGTCCTCCTACAATGAGCAGTTCTTC
>NA|TRBJ2-4|NA|TRBV18
CASSPDLGDIQYF
TGTGCCAGCTCACCCGACTTAGGGGACATTCAGTACTTC
>NA|TRBJ2-5|NA|TRBV27
CASSLTRGEETQYF
TGTGCCAGCAGTTTAACCCGCGGAGAAGAGACCCAGTACTTC
>NA|TRBJ2-5|NA|TRBV19
CASSIQGIQETQYF
TGTGCCAGTAGTATACAGGGAATTCAAGAGACCCAGTACTTC
>TRBD2|TRBJ2-7|NA|TRBV19
CASSIAGGAYEQYF
TGTGCCAGTAGTATAGCCGGGGGGGCCTACGAGCAGTACTTC
>TRBD1|TRBJ2-7|NA|TRBV28
CASTPMDRGPYEQYF
TGTGCCAGCACCCCCATGGACAGGGGGCCCTACGAGCAGTACTTC
>TRBD1|TRBJ1-5|few|TRBV4-1
CASSHLGQGDDQPQHF
TGCGCCAGCAGCCACCTCGGGCAGGGGGACGATCAGCCCCAGCATTTT
>NA|TRBJ2-1|NA|TRBV28
CASSLGQLNEQFF
TGTGCCAGCAGTTTAGGGCAGCTCAATGAGCAGTTCTTC
>TRBD2|TRBJ2-2|once|TRBV4-2
CASSQLAGENTGELFF
TGTGCCAGCAGCCAACTAGCGGGAGAGAACACCGGGGAGCTGTTTTTT
>NA|TRBJ1-5|NA|TRBV19
CASSLLAGVSNQPQHF
TGTGCCAGTAGTCTTTTAGCGGGGGTGAGCAATCAGCCCCAGCATTTT
>TRBD1|TRBJ2-7|NA|TRBV5-1
CASSWGDRGLYEQYF
TGCGCCAGCAGCTGGGGGGACAGGGGGCTCTACGAGCAGTACTTC
>TRBD1|TRBJ2-7|NA|TRBV5-5
CASSGRDRSSYEQYF
TGTGCCAGCAGCGGCCGGGACAGGAGCTCCTACGAGCAGTACTTC
>NA|TRBJ2-3|NA|TRBV9
CASSVNQPGVTDTQYF
TGTGCCAGCAGCGTCAACCAGCCCGGGGTCACAGATACGCAGTATTTT
>NA|TRBJ1-1|NA|TRBV19
CASSIETGTHTEAFF
TGTGCCAGTAGTATAGAAACAGGGACCCACACTGAAGCTTTCTTT
>NA|TRBJ2-3|NA|TRBV7-2
CASSLRAAGGTDTQYF
TGTGCCAGCAGCTTAAGGGCGGCCGGAGGTACAGATACGCAGTATTTT
>NA|TRBJ2-1|NA|TRBV25-1
CASSGAGANEQFF
TGTGCCAGCAGTGGAGCAGGGGCCAATGAGCAGTTCTTC
>TRBD2|TRBJ2-5|once|TRBV10-3
CAISESGGQETQYF
TGTGCCATCAGTGAGTCGGGGGGGCAAGAGACCCAGTACTTC
>TRBD1|TRBJ2-1|once|TRBV29-1
CSPWTGGGEQFF
TGCAGCCCGTGGACAGGGGGCGGTGAGCAGTTCTTC
>TRBD1|TRBJ2-7|many|TRBV5-1
CASSWGQGDYEQYF
TGCGCCAGCAGCTGGGGACAGGGGGATTACGAGCAGTACTTC
>NA|TRBJ1-1|NA|TRBV11-2
CASSFGGNTEAFF
TGTGCCAGCAGCTTCGGGGGGAACACTGAAGCTTTCTTT
>NA|TRBJ1-1|NA|TRBV27
CASSPWGVVAEAFF
TGTGCCAGCAGCCCCTGGGGGGTCGTCGCTGAAGCTTTCTTT
>TRBD1|TRBJ1-3|NA|TRBV27
CASSPLDRSGNTIYF
TGTGCCAGCAGTCCTTTGGACAGGTCAGGAAACACCATATATTTT
>NA|TRBJ2-6|NA|TRBV5-1
CASSLSVSGANVLTF
TGCGCCAGCAGCTTGTCTGTCTCTGGGGCCAACGTCCTGACTTTC